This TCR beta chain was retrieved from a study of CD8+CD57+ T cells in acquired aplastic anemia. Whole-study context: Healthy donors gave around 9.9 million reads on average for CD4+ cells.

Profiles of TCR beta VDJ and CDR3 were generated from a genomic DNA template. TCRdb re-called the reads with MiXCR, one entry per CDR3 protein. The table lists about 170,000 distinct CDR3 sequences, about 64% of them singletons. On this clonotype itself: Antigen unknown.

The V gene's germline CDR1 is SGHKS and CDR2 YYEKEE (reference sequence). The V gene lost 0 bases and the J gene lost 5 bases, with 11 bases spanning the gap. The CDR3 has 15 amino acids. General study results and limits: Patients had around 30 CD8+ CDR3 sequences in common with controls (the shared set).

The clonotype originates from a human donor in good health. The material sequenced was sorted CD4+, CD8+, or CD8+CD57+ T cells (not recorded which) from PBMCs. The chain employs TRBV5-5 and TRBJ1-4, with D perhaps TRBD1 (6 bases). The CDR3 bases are TGTGCCAGCAGCTTGGAGGGACACCCGAATGAAAAACTGTTTTTT. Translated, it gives CASSLEGHPNEKLFF.